This entry concerns a single T cell receptor (beta chain). The source of the sample is a study of identical twins' blood T cells. Reared together, all three twin pairs probably met the same infectious agents and vaccines. Trimming took 1 base from V and 4 from J, leaving 4 bases between them. CDR3 length: 12 residues. Germline V lookup: CDR1 DFQATT, CDR2 SNEGSKA (reference sequence). TCR cDNA libraries were made from RNA using a previously described, modified protocol. Each CDR3 protein is one row after TCRdb ran MiXCR on the 5' RACE reads. The table records hundreds of thousands of distinct CDR3 sequences, around 30% of them present only once.

Input material: PBMCs. V usage is TRBV20-1 and J usage is TRBJ1-4; D remains ambiguous. The TCR was taken from a woman aged 18-55 years in good health. This chain's CDR3 is CSARVGNEKLFF. In nucleotides, the CDR3 is TGCAGTGCTAGAGTCGGTAATGAAAAACTGTTTTTT.